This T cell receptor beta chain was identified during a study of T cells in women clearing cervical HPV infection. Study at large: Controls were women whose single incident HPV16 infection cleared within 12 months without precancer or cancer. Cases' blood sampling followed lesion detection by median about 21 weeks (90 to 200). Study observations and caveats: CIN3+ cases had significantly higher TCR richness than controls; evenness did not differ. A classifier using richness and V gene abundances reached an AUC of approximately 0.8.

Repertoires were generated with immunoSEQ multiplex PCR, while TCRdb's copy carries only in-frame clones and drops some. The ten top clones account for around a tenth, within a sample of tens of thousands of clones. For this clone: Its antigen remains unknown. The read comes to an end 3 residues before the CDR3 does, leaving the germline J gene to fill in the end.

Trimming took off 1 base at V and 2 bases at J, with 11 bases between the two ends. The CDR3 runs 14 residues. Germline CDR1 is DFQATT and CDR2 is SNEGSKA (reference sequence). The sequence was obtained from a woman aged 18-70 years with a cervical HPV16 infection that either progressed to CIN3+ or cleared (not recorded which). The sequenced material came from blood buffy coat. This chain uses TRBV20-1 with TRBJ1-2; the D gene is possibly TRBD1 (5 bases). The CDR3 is CSARALTENYGYTF. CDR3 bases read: TGCAGTGCTAGAGCCTTGACAGAAAACTATGGC.